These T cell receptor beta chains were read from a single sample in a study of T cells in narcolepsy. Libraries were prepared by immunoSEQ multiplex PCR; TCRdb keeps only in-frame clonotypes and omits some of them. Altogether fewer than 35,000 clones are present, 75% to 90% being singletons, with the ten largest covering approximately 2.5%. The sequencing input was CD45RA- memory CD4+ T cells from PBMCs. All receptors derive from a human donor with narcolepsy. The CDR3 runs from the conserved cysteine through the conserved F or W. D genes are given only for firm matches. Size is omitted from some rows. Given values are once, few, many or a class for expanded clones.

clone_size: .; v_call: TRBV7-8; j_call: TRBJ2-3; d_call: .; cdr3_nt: TGTGCCAGCAGCACGAAGACAGATACGCAGTATTTT; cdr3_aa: CASSTKTDTQYF
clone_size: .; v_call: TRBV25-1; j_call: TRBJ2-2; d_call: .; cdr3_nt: TGTGCCAGCAGTGAATGGGACACCGGGGAGCTGTTTTTT; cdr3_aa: CASSEWDTGELFF
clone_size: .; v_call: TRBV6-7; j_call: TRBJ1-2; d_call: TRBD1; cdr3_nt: TGTGCCAGCAGTTACCGCAACAGGGGGCAAAGTGGCTACACCTTC; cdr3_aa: CASSYRNRGQSGYTF
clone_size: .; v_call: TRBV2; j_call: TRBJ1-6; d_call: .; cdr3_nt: TGTGCCAGCAGATTAGGGGGGGAGAATAATTCACCCCTCCACTTT; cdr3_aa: CASRLGGENNSPLHF
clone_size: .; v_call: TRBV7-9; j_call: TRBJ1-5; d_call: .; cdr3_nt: TGTGCCAGCAGCTTAGAAGGGGTCATTCAGCCCCAGCATTTT; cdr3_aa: CASSLEGVIQPQHF
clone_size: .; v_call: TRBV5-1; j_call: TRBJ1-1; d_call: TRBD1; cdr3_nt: TGCGCCAGCAGCGACGGGACAGGGCAAACTGAAGCTTTCTTT; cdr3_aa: CASSDGTGQTEAFF
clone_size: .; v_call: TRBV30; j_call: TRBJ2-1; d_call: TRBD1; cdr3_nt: TGTGCCTGGAGTGTCCGACAGGGGATGCAGCAGTTCTTC; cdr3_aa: CAWSVRQGMQQFF
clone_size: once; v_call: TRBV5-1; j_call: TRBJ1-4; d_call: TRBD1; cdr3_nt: TGCGCCAGCAGCTCCCGGACAGGGTCAACTAATGAAAAACTGTTTTTT; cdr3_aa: CASSSRTGSTNEKLFF
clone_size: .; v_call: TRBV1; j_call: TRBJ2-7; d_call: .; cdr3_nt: TGCACCAGCATCGTCCCGGGACTAGCAGACGAGCAGTACTTC; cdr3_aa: CTSIVPGLADEQYF
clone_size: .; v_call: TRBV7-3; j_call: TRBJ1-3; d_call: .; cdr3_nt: TGTGCCAGCAGTTCAGGGATAACTGGAAACACCATATATTTT; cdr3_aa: CASSSGITGNTIYF
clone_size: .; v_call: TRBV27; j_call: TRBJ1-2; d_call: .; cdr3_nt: TGTGCCAGCAGTTTATCCCCAGGGGTAGATGGCTACACCTTC; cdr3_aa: CASSLSPGVDGYTF
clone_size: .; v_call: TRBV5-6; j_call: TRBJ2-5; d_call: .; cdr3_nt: TGTGCCAGCAGCTTATCAGGGCTCCAAGAGACCCAGTACTTC; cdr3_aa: CASSLSGLQETQYF
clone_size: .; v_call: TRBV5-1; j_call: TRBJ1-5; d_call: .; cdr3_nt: TGCGCCAGCAGCGTGAATCAGCCCCAGCATTTT; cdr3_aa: CASSVNQPQHF
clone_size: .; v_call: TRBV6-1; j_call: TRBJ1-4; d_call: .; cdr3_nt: TGTGCCAGCAGTGGGACGGTAGGGGCGGGAAAACTGTTTTTT; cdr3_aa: CASSGTVGAGKLFF
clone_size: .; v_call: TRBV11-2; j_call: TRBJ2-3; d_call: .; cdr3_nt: TGTGCCAGCAGCTTAGTAGGGGACCAAAGCACAGATACGCAGTATTTT; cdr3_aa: CASSLVGDQSTDTQYF
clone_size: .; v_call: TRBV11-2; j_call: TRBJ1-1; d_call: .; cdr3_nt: TGTGCCAGCAGCTTAGCCGGGGTGAACACTGAAGCTTTCTTT; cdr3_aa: CASSLAGVNTEAFF
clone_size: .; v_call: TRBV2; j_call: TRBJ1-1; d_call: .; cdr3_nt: TGTGCCAGCAGTGGAGGCCGGGCGAACACTGAAGCTTTCTTT; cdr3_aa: CASSGGRANTEAFF
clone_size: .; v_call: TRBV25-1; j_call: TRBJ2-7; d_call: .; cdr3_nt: TGTGCCAGCAGTTTAGGGGTTGAGCAGTACTTC; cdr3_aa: CASSLGVEQYF
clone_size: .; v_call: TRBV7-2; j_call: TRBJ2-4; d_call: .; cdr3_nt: TGTGCCAGCAGCCCCCGGCCCGGGGACATTCAGTACTTC; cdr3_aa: CASSPRPGDIQYF
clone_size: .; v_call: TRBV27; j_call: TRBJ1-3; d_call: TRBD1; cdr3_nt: TGTGCCAGCAGTCGACAGGGCCTCTCTGGAAACACCATATATTTT; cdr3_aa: CASSRQGLSGNTIYF
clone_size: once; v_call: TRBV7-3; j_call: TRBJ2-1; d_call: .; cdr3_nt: TGTGCCAGCAGCGCCCCGGGAGGGACAGGGCCTCAAGAGCAGTTCTTC; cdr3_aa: CASSAPGGTGPQEQFF
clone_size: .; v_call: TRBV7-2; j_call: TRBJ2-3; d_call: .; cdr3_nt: TGTGCCAGCAGCCCTGGTGGGGGCACAGATACGCAGTATTTT; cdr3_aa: CASSPGGGTDTQYF
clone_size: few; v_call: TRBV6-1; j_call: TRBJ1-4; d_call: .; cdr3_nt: TGTGCCAGCAGTGAATTGGGAAATAATGAAAAACTGTTTTTT; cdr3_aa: CASSELGNNEKLFF
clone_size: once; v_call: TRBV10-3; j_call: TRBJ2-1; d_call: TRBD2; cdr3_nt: TGTGCCATCAGTGACCTGACTAGCGGGGGTCAAAATGAGCAGTTCTTC; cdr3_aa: CAISDLTSGGQNEQFF
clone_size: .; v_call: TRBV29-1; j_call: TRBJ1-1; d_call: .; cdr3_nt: TGCAGCGTTGCTCAATCAAGGGGAACTGAAGCTTTCTTT; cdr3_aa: CSVAQSRGTEAFF
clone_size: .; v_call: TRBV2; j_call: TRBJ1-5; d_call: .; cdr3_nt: TGTGCCAGCAGATCGACAGGTAATCAGCCCCAGCATTTT; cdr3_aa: CASRSTGNQPQHF
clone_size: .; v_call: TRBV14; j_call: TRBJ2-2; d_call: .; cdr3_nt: TGTGCCAGCAGCCCCCCGAGGGGGGGGAGACACACCGGGGAGCTGTTTTTT; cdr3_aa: CASSPPRGGRHTGELFF
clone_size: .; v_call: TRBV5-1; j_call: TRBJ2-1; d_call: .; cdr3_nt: TGCGCCAGCAGCTCCTCCCAAGCACACAATGAGCAGTTCTTC; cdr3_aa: CASSSSQAHNEQFF
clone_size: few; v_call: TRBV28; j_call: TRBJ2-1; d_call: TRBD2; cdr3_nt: TGTGCCAGCAGTTTATGGGGACTAGCGGGGGGGCCAGGTGAGCAGTTCTTC; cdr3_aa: CASSLWGLAGGPGEQFF
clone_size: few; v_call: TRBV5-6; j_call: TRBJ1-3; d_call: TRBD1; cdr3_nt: TGTGCCAGCGAAGCTGTGGGCAGGGGGGACTCTGGAAACACCATATATTTT; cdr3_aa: CASEAVGRGDSGNTIYF
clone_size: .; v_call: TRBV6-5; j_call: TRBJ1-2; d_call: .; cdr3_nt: TGTGCCAGCAGTGTCCGAGGGACGGGTAACTATGGCTACACCTTC; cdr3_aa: CASSVRGTGNYGYTF
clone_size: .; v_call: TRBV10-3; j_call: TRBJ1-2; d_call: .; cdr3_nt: TGTGCCATCAGTGACCCGGGGGGGAACGATGGCTACACCTTC; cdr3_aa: CAISDPGGNDGYTF
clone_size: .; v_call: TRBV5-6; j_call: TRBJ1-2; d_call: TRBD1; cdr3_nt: TGTGCCAGCAGCCATCGACCACGTCCGGGACAGGGAAGAAGTGGCTACACCTTC; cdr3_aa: CASSHRPRPGQGRSGYTF
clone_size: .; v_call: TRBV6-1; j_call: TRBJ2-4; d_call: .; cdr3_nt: TGTGCCAGCAGTGAAGAGTGGAACCCTATAAAAAACATTCAGTACTTC; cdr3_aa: CASSEEWNPIKNIQYF
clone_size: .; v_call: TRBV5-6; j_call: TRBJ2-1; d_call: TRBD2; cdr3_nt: TGTGCCAGCAGCCCCGAGCGGGGGGTGTCCTACAATGAGCAGTTCTTC; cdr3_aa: CASSPERGVSYNEQFF
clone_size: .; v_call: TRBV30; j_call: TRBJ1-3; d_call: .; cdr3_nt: TGTGCCTGGAGCTATCATGACACCATATATTTT; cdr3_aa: CAWSYHDTIYF
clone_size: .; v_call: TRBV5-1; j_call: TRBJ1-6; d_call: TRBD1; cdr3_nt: TGCGCCAGCAGCCCCAGACAGGGCTATAATTCACCCCTCCACTTT; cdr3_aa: CASSPRQGYNSPLHF
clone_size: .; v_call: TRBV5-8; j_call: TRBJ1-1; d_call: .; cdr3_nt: TGTGCCAGCAGCTGGGGGGACGCCCTGAACACTGAAGCTTTCTTT; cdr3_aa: CASSWGDALNTEAFF
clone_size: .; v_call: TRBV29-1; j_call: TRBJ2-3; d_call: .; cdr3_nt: TGCAGCGCCCATGGGGCGGGGAGCACAGATACGCAGTATTTT; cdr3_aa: CSAHGAGSTDTQYF
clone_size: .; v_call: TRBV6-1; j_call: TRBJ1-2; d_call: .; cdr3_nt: TGTGCCAGCAGTGAAACTCCTTTCGGGGTAGGGGTTAACTATGGCCACACCTTC; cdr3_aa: CASSETPFGVGVNYGHTF
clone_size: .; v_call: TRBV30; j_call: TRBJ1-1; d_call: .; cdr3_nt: TGTGCCTGGAGTGTTACATCGAACACTGAAGCTTTCTTT; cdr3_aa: CAWSVTSNTEAFF